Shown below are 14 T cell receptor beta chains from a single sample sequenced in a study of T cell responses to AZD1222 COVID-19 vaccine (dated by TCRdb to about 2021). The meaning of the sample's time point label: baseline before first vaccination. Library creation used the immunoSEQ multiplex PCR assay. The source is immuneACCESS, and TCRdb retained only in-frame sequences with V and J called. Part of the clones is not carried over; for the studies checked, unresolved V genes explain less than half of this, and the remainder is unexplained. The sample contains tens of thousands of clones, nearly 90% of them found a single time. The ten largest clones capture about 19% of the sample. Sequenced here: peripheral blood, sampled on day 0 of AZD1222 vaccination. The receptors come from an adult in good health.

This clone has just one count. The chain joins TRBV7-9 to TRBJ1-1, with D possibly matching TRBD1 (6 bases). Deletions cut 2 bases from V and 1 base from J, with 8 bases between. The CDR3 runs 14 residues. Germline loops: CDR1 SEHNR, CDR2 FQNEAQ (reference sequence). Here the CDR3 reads CASSLRGANTEAFF. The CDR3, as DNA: TGTGCCAGCAGCTTAAGGGGGGCGAACACTGAAGCTTTCTTT. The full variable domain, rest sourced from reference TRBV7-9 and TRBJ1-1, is DTGVSQNPRHKITKRGQNVTFRCDPISEHNRLYWYRQTLGQGPEFLTYFQNEAQLEKSRLLSDRFSAERPKGSFSTLEIQRTEQGDSAMYLCASSLRGANTEAFFGQGTRLTVV.

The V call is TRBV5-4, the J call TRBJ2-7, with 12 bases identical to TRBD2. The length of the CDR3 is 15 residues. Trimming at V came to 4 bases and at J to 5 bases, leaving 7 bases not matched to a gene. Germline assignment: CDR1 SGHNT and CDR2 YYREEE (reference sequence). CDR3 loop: CASSTGLAGTDEQYF. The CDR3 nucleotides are TGTGCCAGCAGCACCGGACTAGCGGGAACCGACGAGCAGTACTTC.

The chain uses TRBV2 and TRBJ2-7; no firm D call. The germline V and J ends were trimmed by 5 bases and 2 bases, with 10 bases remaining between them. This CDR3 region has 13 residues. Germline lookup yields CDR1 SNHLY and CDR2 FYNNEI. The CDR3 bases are TGTGCCAGCAGTCCTTCTGAAGCCTACGAGCAGTACTTC. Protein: CASSPSEAYEQYF.

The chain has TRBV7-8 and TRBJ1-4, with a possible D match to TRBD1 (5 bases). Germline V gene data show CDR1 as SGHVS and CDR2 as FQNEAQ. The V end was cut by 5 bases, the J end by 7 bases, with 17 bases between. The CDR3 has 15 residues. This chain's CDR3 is CASSTPGTVVEKLFF. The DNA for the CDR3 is TGTGCCAGCAGCACCCCAGGGACTGTAGTTGAAAAACTGTTTTTT.

This CDR3 is CASSAGGQEPQHF. In nucleotides, the CDR3 is TGCGCCAGCAGTGCTGGGGGGCAGGAGCCCCAGCATTTT. The chain couples TRBV10-2 to TRBJ1-5, with TRBD1 as a possible D gene (6 bases). Per the germline V gene, CDR1 is WSHSY and CDR2 is SAAADI. V shed 4 bases and J shed 8 bases, with 12 bases lying between them. This CDR3 contains 13 residues.

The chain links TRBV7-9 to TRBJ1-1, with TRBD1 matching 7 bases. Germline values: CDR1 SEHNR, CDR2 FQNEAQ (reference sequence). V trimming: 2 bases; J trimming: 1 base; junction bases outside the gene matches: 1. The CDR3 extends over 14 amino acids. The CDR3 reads CASSLQGGNTEAFF. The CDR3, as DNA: TGTGCCAGCAGCTTACAGGGGGGGAACACTGAAGCTTTCTTT.

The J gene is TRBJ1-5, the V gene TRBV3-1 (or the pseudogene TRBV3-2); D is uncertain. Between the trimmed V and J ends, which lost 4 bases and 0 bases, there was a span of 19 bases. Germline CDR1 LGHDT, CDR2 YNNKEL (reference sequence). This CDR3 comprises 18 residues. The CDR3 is CASSPKWSLDSSNQPQHF. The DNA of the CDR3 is TGTGCCAGCAGCCCAAAATGGTCCCTAGACTCTAGCAATCAGCCCCAGCATTTT.

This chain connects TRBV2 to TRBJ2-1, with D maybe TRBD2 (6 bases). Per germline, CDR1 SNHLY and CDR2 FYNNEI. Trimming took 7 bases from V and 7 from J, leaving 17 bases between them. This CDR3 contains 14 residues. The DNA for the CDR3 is TGTGCCAGCACCCGGGACTCTCCTTCGAATGAGCAGTTCTTC. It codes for CASTRDSPSNEQFF.

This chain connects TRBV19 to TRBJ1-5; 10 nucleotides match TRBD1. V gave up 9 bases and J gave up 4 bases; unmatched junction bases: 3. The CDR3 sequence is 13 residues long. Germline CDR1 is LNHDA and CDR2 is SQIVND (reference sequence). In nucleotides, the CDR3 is TGTGCCAGCCGGGACAGGGGTAATCAGCCCCAGCATTTT. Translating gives CASRDRGNQPQHF.

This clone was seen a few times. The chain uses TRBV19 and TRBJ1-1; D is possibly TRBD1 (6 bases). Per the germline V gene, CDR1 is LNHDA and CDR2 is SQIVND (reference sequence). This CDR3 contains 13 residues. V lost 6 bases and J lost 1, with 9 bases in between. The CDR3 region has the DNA TGTGCCAGTAGCGACAGGCGGAACACTGAAGCTTTCTTT. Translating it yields CASSDRRNTEAFF.

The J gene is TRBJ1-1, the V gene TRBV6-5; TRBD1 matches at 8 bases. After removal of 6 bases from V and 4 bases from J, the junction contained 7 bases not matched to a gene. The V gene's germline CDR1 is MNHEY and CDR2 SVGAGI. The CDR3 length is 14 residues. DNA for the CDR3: TGTGCCAGCAGCACGGGACAGGTAGCCACTGAAGCTTTCTTT. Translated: CASSTGQVATEAFF.

The CDR3 spells CASTRGGTNSPLHF. The CDR3 DNA is TGCGCCAGCACGCGGGGAGGGACAAATTCACCCCTCCACTTT. This rearrangement joins TRBV5-1 to TRBJ1-6; weak D call: TRBD1 (6 bases). CDR1 is SGHRS and CDR2 is YFSETQ in the germline V gene. CDR3 length: 14 amino acids. V lost 6 bases and J lost 7, with 14 bases in between.

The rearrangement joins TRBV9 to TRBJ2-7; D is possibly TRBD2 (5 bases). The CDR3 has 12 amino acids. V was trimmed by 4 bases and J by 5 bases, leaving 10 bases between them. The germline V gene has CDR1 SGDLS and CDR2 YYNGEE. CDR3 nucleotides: TGTGCCAGCAGCAGGACTGGAGACGAGCAGTACTTC. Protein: CASSRTGDEQYF. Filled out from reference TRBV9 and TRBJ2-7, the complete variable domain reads DSGVTQTPKHLITATGQRVTLRCSPRSGDLSVYWYQQSLDQGLQFLIQYYNGEERAKGNILERFSAQQFPDLHSELNLSSLELGDSALYFCASSRTGDEQYFGPGTRLTVT.

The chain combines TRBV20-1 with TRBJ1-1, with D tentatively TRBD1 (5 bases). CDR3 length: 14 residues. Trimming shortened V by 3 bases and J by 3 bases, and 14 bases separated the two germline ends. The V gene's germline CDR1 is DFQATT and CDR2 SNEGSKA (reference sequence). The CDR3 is CSASKGHLDTEAFF. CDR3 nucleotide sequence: TGCAGTGCTAGTAAGGGGCATCTGGACACTGAAGCTTTCTTT.